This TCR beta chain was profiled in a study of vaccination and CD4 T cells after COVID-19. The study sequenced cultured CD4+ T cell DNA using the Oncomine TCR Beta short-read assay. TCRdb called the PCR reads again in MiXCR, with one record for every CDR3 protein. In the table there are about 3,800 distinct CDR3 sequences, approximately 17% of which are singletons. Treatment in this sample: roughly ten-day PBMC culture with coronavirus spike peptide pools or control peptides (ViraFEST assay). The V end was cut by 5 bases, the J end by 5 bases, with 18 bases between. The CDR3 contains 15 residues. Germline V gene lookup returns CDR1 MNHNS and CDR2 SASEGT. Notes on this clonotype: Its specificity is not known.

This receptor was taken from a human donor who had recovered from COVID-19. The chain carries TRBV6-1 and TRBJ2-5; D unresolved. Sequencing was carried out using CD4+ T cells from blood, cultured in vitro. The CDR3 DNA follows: TGTGCCAGCAGTACCCTCGTGGGCGGAAGGGAGACCCAGTACTTC. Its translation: CASSTLVGGRETQYF.